Listed below are T cell receptor beta chains from one sample, sequenced in a study of cytomegalovirus exposure and HLA in healthy donors. Only in-frame clones appear in the TCRdb table, and some are missing; sequencing was by immunoSEQ multiplex PCR. The sample carries some 130,000 clones, about three quarters recorded once. The material sequenced was PBMCs. The receptors shown here come from a human donor in good health. Both conserved end residues are part of each CDR3. A D gene is named only where the DNA matches it firmly. Only part of the rows carry a size: once, few, many, or a class if the clone is expanded.

j_call	v_call	clone_size	d_call	cdr3_aa	cdr3_nt
TRBJ1-5	TRBV5-1	once	.	CASSPLGGNQPQHF	TGCGCCAGCAGCCCCCTCGGGGGGAATCAGCCCCAGCATTTT
TRBJ1-3	TRBV5-1	.	TRBD1	CASSPGQGFPLNHF	TGCGCCAGCAGCCCTGGACAGGGGTTTCCCCTGAATCATTTT
TRBJ1-5	TRBV6-6	.	.	CASIRQGNQPQHF	TGTGCCAGCATCCGACAAGGTAATCAGCCCCAGCATTTT
TRBJ2-7	TRBV5-1	.	.	CASSLAPGQPYEQYF	TGCGCCAGCAGCTTGGCCCCAGGACAGCCCTACGAGCAGTACTTC
TRBJ2-4	TRBV7-8	.	TRBD2	CASSLSGGAGIQYF	TGTGCCAGCAGCCTAAGCGGGGGGGCCGGCATTCAGTACTTC
TRBJ1-2	TRBV5-5	.	.	CASSFGLSITF	TGTGCCAGCAGCTTCGGACTGAGTATCACCTTC
TRBJ2-3	TRBV4-1	.	.	CASSQDPGTDTQYF	TGCGCCAGCAGCCAAGATCCCGGCACAGATACGCAGTATTTT
TRBJ1-1	TRBV2	few	TRBD1	CASSVGRGAEAFF	TGTGCCAGCAGTGTTGGCAGGGGGGCTGAAGCTTTCTTT
TRBJ2-1	TRBV5-1	.	TRBD2	CASGSGGPSASHEQFF	TGCGCCAGCGGTAGCGGGGGACCCTCCGCTAGCCATGAGCAGTTCTTC
TRBJ1-4	TRBV11-2	once	.	CASSLLPPGATNEKLFF	TGTGCCAGCAGCTTACTCCCCCCCGGGGCAACTAATGAAAAACTGTTTTTT
TRBJ2-7	TRBV19	few	.	CASSMVGSVYEQYF	TGTGCCAGTAGTATGGTAGGCAGCGTCTACGAGCAGTACTTC
TRBJ2-7	TRBV9	.	TRBD1	CASSSAGQVSEQYF	TGTGCCAGCAGCTCCGCGGGACAGGTCTCCGAGCAGTACTTC
TRBJ1-2	TRBV5-1	few	.	CASSLAGDYGYTF	TGCGCCAGCAGCTTGGCAGGGGACTATGGCTACACCTTC
TRBJ1-4	TRBV19	.	.	CASSIGEVGTNEKLFF	TGTGCCAGTAGTATAGGGGAGGTCGGGACTAATGAAAAACTGTTTTTT
TRBJ1-5	TRBV5-6	few	.	CASSSGTPGNQPQHF	TGTGCCAGCAGCTCCGGGACACCGGGTAATCAGCCCCAGCATTTT
TRBJ1-1	TRBV5-1	.	.	CASSLEGRRNTEAFF	TGCGCCAGCAGCTTGGAAGGGAGACGGAACACTGAAGCTTTCTTT
TRBJ2-7	TRBV6-4	.	TRBD1	CASSGGTGTNEQYF	TGTGCCAGCAGTGGAGGGACAGGGACTAACGAGCAGTACTTC
TRBJ2-7	TRBV28	once	TRBD1	CASSRDSPYEQYF	TGTGCCAGCAGTCGGGACAGCCCCTACGAGCAGTACTTC
TRBJ1-6	TRBV19	few	.	CASSIRVDSPLHF	TGTGCCAGTAGTATTCGGGTCGATTCACCCCTCCACTTT
TRBJ2-1	TRBV7-9	.	.	CASSLDGTEGLFF	TGTGCCAGCAGCTTGGACGGAACGGAGGGATTGTTCTTC
TRBJ1-6	TRBV27	.	TRBD1	CASRQGIPYGSLHF	TGTGCCAGCAGACAGGGGATTCCCTATGGATCCCTCCACTTT
TRBJ2-1	TRBV15	.	.	CATSRDTQVSSYNEQFF	TGTGCCACCAGCAGAGATACCCAGGTGAGCTCCTACAATGAGCAGTTCTTC
TRBJ2-7	TRBV5-6	.	TRBD2	CASRTSGGDYEQYF	TGTGCCAGCAGAACCAGCGGGGGGGACTACGAGCAGTACTTC
TRBJ2-7	TRBV5-1	few	.	CASSPTGWEQYF	TGCGCCAGCAGCCCGACAGGTTGGGAGCAGTACTTC
TRBJ1-4	TRBV6-1	few	TRBD1	CASRDPGQGQKLFF	TGTGCCAGCAGGGACCCGGGACAGGGCCAAAAACTGTTTTTT
TRBJ1-6	TRBV9	.	TRBD1	CASSGGQGYNSPLHF	TGTGCCAGCAGCGGGGGACAGGGGTATAATTCACCCCTCCACTTT
TRBJ2-7	TRBV2	.	.	CASSVTGAPYEQYF	TGTGCCAGCAGTGTAACGGGTGCCCCCTACGAGCAGTACTTC
TRBJ2-7	TRBV6-1	.	.	CASSEFSRGAVYEQYF	TGTGCCAGCAGTGAATTTAGCAGGGGCGCGGTGTACGAGCAGTACTTC
TRBJ2-5	TRBV5-4	.	.	CASSLANQETQYF	TGTGCCAGCAGCTTGGCCAATCAAGAGACCCAGTACTTC
TRBJ2-1	TRBV18	once	.	CASSPQIYEQFF	TGCGCCAGCTCCCCCCAGATCTATGAGCAGTTCTTC
TRBJ2-5	TRBV19	.	.	CASAVRQETQYF	TGTGCCAGTGCGGTTCGACAAGAGACCCAGTACTTC
TRBJ1-6	TRBV25-1	.	TRBD1	CASRANRGHYNSPLHF	TGTGCCAGCAGAGCCAACAGGGGCCACTATAATTCACCCCTCCACTTT
TRBJ2-1	TRBV2	.	.	CASSERLGIEQFF	TGTGCCAGCAGTGAAAGGCTAGGAATTGAGCAGTTCTTC
TRBJ1-1	TRBV5-1	.	.	CASSLAGGAVEAFF	TGCGCCAGCAGCTTGGCCGGCGGAGCGGTTGAAGCTTTCTTT
TRBJ1-2	TRBV9	once	TRBD1	CASGRDAGGSSNGYTF	TGTGCCAGCGGCCGGGATGCAGGGGGTTCTTCAAATGGCTACACCTTC
TRBJ2-1	TRBV7-9	.	TRBD2	CASSFGGGAVGEQFF	TGTGCCAGCAGCTTCGGCGGGGGGGCCGTGGGAGAGCAGTTCTTC
TRBJ1-1	TRBV2	.	.	CASSETQVYTEAFF	TGTGCCAGCAGTGAAACCCAGGTCTACACTGAAGCTTTCTTT
TRBJ1-2	TRBV19	.	.	CASSVGENYGYTF	TGTGCCAGTAGTGTGGGCGAAAACTATGGCTACACCTTC
TRBJ2-2	TRBV5-1	.	.	CASSLARAGTGELFF	TGCGCCAGCAGCTTGGCGCGGGCGGGGACCGGGGAGCTGTTTTTT
TRBJ2-1	TRBV7-9	.	.	CASSQEGHLDEQFF	TGTGCCAGCAGCCAAGAGGGCCACCTCGATGAGCAGTTCTTC
TRBJ2-7	TRBV5-1	.	TRBD1	CASSTSGQGFHEQYF	TGCGCCAGCAGCACCTCCGGACAGGGATTCCACGAGCAGTACTTC
TRBJ1-3	TRBV6-4	.	.	CASSVTDSGNTIYF	TGTGCCAGCAGCGTGACTGACTCTGGAAACACCATATATTTT
TRBJ1-2	TRBV6-1	.	TRBD1	CATEPTGQGSSTF	TGTGCCACCGAACCAACTGGACAGGGAAGCTCCACCTTC
TRBJ2-3	TRBV9	.	TRBD1	CASSSPIGTGGDTQYF	TGTGCCAGCAGCTCACCTATCGGGACAGGGGGAGATACGCAGTATTTT
TRBJ2-7	TRBV5-1	.	.	CAGHEIEQYF	TGCGCCGGGCACGAAATCGAGCAGTACTTC
TRBJ1-2	TRBV11-2	.	TRBD1	CASSLDLGQAYGYTF	TGTGCCAGCAGCTTAGATCTCGGACAGGCGTATGGCTACACCTTC
TRBJ1-2	TRBV29-1	once	.	CSVVGGEISGYTF	TGCAGCGTTGTGGGGGGGGAGATATCGGGCTACACCTTC
TRBJ1-4	TRBV19	.	.	CASSIDKLNEKLFF	TGTGCCAGTAGTATAGACAAGCTTAATGAAAAACTGTTTTTT
TRBJ1-1	TRBV13	.	TRBD1	CASSLLALTGIPEAFF	TGTGCCAGCAGCTTATTAGCCCTGACAGGGATCCCTGAAGCTTTCTTT
TRBJ1-3	TRBV7-8	.	.	CASGAPREGNTIYF	TGTGCCAGCGGGGCTCCTAGGGAAGGAAACACCATATATTTT
TRBJ2-5	TRBV7-7	.	.	CASSPVGPGTQETQYF	TGTGCCAGCAGCCCTGTAGGGCCTGGGACTCAAGAGACCCAGTACTTC
TRBJ2-7	TRBV20-1	.	.	CSARSRYEQYF	TGCAGTGCTAGAAGCCGCTACGAGCAGTACTTC